This T cell receptor beta chain stems from a study of molecular identifiers for immune sequencing clone quantification. Bulk TCR library preparation followed previously described methods with listed TCR primers. TCRdb re-called the PCR reads through MiXCR, storing one row per CDR3 protein. This sample has nearly 55,000 distinct CDR3 sequences, with approximately 34% found just once. In its sample, this clonotype ranks as medium-sized. The antigen is not known. V lost 5 bases to trimming and J lost 0 bases; unmatched junction nucleotides: 12. The germline gives CDR1 SEHNR, CDR2 FQNEAQ (reference sequence). The CDR3 extends over 18 amino acids. Study findings and constraints: Spiked-in Jurkat TCR RNA corresponding to one cell was reported as detectable against 750,000 to 1,000,000 naive cells. Identical TCR molecules can share a barcode, and this sharing could underestimate highly expanded clone sizes.

Every naive CD8 library was made from between about 18,000 and 1,100,000 sorted cells with 10%, 30% or 50% RNA. The sample consisted of naive CD8+ T cells from blood, with Jurkat cell RNA spiked in. Sample subset: FACS-sorted CD8+CD4-CCR7+CD45RA+ naive T cells. This receptor was identified in a human donor in good health. Some libraries in this study had Jurkat cell RNA spiked in. V is TRBV7-9 and J is TRBJ2-5; 10 positions agree with TRBD2. The CDR3 region is CASSPRLAGAHYQETQYF. In nucleotides, the CDR3 is TGTGCCAGCAGCCCTCGTCTAGCGGGAGCTCATTACCAAGAGACCCAGTACTTC.